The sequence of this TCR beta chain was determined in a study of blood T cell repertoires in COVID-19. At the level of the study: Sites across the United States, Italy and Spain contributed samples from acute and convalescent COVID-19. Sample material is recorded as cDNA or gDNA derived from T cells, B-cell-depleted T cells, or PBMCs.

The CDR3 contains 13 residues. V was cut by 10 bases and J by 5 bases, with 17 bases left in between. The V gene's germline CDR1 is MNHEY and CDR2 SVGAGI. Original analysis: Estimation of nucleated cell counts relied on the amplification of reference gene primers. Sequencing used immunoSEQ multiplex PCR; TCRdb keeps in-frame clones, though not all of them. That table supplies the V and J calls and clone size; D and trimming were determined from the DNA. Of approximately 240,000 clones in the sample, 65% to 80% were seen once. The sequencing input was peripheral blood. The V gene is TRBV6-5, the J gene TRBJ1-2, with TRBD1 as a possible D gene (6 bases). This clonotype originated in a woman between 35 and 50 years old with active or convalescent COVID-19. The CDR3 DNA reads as TGTGCCACACGATTTACAGGGCAGTATGGCTACACCTTC. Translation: CATRFTGQYGYTF.